This T cell receptor (beta chain) appears in the sequencing data of a study of blood T cell repertoires in COVID-19 (dated by TCRdb to 2020 to 2021). For the wider study: Collaborator samples came from the United States, Italy and Spain and covered acute and convalescent phases of COVID-19. The prospective study material was composed of cDNA or gDNA derived from T cells, B-cell-depleted T cells, or PBMCs. The dataset comprised deeply sampled blood TCRbeta repertoires from subjects exposed to, actively infected with, or recovered from COVID-19. The repertoires were released in a freely available public database meant as a resource for research on the immune response to SARS-CoV-2. Samples were obtained from the ongoing ImmuneRACE study (first 160 participants) and from over 1,000 subjects provided by 6 global collaborators. The sample metadata nearly always contained a de-identified subject ID, COVID-19 status, age in years and sex. HLA class I and class II types, where available, came from metadata supplied by the sample provider rather than from assay-based typing.

The germline V gene gives CDR1 as SGHRS and CDR2 as YFSETQ. CDR3 length: 16 amino acids, cysteine to phenylalanine. Only the CDR3 part of the read is kept: 48 bases, read in frame from the first base. V has 4 bases trimmed and J has 0 bases trimmed; junction bases matching no gene number 3. TCRbeta CDR3 regions were amplified from genomic DNA by means of the immunoSEQ Assay, a bias-controlled multiplex PCR. The original pipeline was this. Within the assay, amplification of reference gene primers was used to estimate how many nucleated cells each sample contained. To quantify the absolute abundance of each unique TCRbeta CDR3 rearrangement, sequence reads were collapsed and filtered. For each sample, productive Simpson clonality was calculated by taking the square root of Simpson's diversity index across productive rearrangements. TCRdb re-hosts the immuneACCESS table, in-frame sequences only. Its copies lack some clones; in the studies checked, an unresolved V gene accounts for under half of them, and the cause for the rest is not known. Clone size and the V and J calls come from that table; the DNA yielded D and trimming. The sample table shows more than 25,000 clones, and 84% are seen once. The ten largest clones capture roughly 42% of the sample.

Collaborating institutions collected whole blood in K2EDTA tubes following their own protocols. For TCRbeta analysis, collaborators shipped samples in one of three forms: frozen whole blood, isolated PBMCs, or DNA extracted from either of those sample types. About this clone: There is no known antigen for this receptor. Per-base quality was not reported, and no clone a single base away is much larger than it.

Overall results and qualifications from the work: The quantity of clinical and demographic metadata differed by source and by participant and was supplied without curation.

What was sequenced was peripheral blood. Here the chain combines TRBV5-1 and TRBJ1-6; 8 bases in between match TRBD1. This receptor was taken from a woman older than 75 with acute or convalescent COVID-19. The CDR3 protein sequence reads: CASSIDRGSYNSPLHF. In nucleotide form, the sequence is TGCGCCAGCAGCATCGACAGGGGCTCCTATAATTCACCCCTCCACTTT.